Below, 2 T cell receptor beta chains from the same sample are listed, as sequenced in a study of PD-1 blockade in classical Hodgkin lymphoma. Time point in this sample: cycle 4 day 1 (C4D1), after 6 weeks of nivolumab. Every one of the patients relapsed after autologous stem cell transplantation (brentuximab vedotin exposure was variable). The data were produced by immunoSEQ multiplex PCR, yet TCRdb's version contains in-frame clones alone and is incomplete. The profile covers about 50,000 clones, with around 76% appearing a single time and approximately 12% taken by the ten largest. The sample was peripheral blood mononuclear cells (PBMCs), taken before the fourth cycle of nivolumab. The receptors here all came from a human donor with classical Hodgkin lymphoma.

This clone has just a few counts. The chain uses TRBV11-2 and TRBJ2-1; 14 positions agree with TRBD2. The CDR3 runs 15 residues. Germline CDR1 reads SGHAT; CDR2 reads FQNNGV. The trim removed 4 bases at V and 6 bases at J, leaving 2 bases unmatched. This CDR3 reads CASSSGTSGSNEQFF. In nucleotides, the CDR3 is TGTGCCAGCAGCTCCGGGACTAGCGGGAGCAATGAGCAGTTCTTC.

This chain uses TRBV6-5 with TRBJ2-3; no reliable D call. Germline CDR1 reads MNHEY; CDR2 reads SVGAGI. Trimming took 2 bases from V and 0 from J, leaving 3 bases between them. The CDR3 is 13 residues long. CDR3 in amino acids: CASSYTSTDTQYF. The CDR3 region has the DNA TGTGCCAGCAGTTACACTAGCACAGATACGCAGTATTTT.